Shown below are 26 T cell receptor beta chains from a single sample sequenced in a study of cytotoxic CD8 clonotypes in ibrutinib-treated CLL. TCRdb's table, derived via immunoSEQ multiplex PCR, lists solely in-frame clones and lacks some. The profile covers about 80,000 clones, with 70% to 80% appearing a single time and more than 4.5% taken by the ten largest. This sample comprised PBMCs, obtained after 12 months of ibrutinib treatment. The receptors shown here come from a human donor with chronic lymphocytic leukemia.

The chain recombines TRBV7-9 with TRBJ2-1; D gene uncertain. There are 11 residues in the CDR3. Germline V gene data show CDR1 as SEHNR and CDR2 as FQNEAQ (reference sequence). V shed 1 base and J shed 10 bases, with 5 bases lying between them. CDR3 loop: CASSLDEEQFF. In DNA form, the CDR3 reads TGTGCCAGCAGCTTAGATGAGGAGCAGTTCTTC.

The rearrangement joins TRBV28 to TRBJ2-3, with TRBD1 identical over 10 bases. The CDR3 sequence is 14 residues long. Germline CDR1 reads MDHEN; CDR2 reads SYDVKM. Unmatched junction bases numbered 4, after V lost 5 bases and J lost 5 bases. The CDR3 loop is CASSTDRGQDTQYF. The CDR3 DNA follows: TGTGCCAGCAGTACCGACAGGGGGCAAGATACGCAGTATTTT. The full variable domain, in which reference TRBV28 and TRBJ2-3 provide the parts outside the CDR3, is DVKVTQSSRYLVKRTGEKVFLECVQDMDHENMFWYRQDPGLGLRLIYFSYDVKMKEKGDIPEGYSVSREKKERFSLILESASTNQTSMYLCASSTDRGQDTQYFGPGTRLTVL.

The rearrangement joins TRBV6-5 to TRBJ2-7; D tentatively reads TRBD1 or TRBD2 (5 bases each). The V end lost 3 bases, the J end lost 2 bases, and 17 bases lay between the germline ends. The CDR3 is 16 amino acids. Germline V CDR1 and CDR2: MNHEY, SVGAGI. The CDR3: CASSYGGGPSTYEQYF. CDR3 sequence (DNA): TGTGCCAGCAGTTATGGTGGGGGACCTTCTACCTACGAGCAGTACTTC.

This clone has a single count. The chain is built from TRBV7-6 and TRBJ1-3; weak D call: TRBD1 (6 bases). The CDR3 covers 16 residues. Looked up from germline, CDR1 is SGHVS and CDR2 is FNYEAQ. V was cut by 0 bases and J by 2 bases, with 11 bases left in between. CDR3 sequence: CASSLAPWGPGNTIYF. CDR3 sequence (DNA): TGTGCCAGCAGCTTAGCGCCCTGGGGGCCTGGAAACACCATATATTTT.

The genes are TRBV6-8 and TRBJ1-5; D remains unclear. This CDR3 comprises 13 residues. From germline, CDR1 is MNHGY and CDR2 SAAAGT. Between the trimmed V and J ends, which lost 5 bases and 3 bases, there was a span of 8 bases. CDR3 in amino acids: CASSGWDNQPQHF. The CDR3 DNA reads as TGTGCCAGCAGTGGGTGGGACAATCAGCCCCAGCATTTT.

This CDR3 is CASSDSQGPGNTIYF. As DNA, the CDR3 is TGTGCCAGCAGCGATTCACAGGGACCTGGAAACACCATATATTTT. The chain links TRBV2 to TRBJ1-3, with D possibly TRBD1 on 6 matching bases. The CDR3 covers 15 residues. Germline CDR1 SNHLY, CDR2 FYNNEI. Trimming took off 6 bases at V and 2 bases at J, with 14 bases between the two ends. The full variable domain, completed using reference TRBV2 and TRBJ1-3, is EPEVTQTPSHQVTQMGQEVILRCVPISNHLYFYWYRQILGQKVEFLVSFYNNEISEKSEIFDDQFSVERPDGSNFTLKIRSTKLEDSAMYFCASSDSQGPGNTIYFGEGSWLTVV.

This chain connects TRBV29-1 to TRBJ2-3; D ambiguous. This CDR3 is built from 13 residues. The germline gives CDR1 SQVTM, CDR2 ANQGSEA. V lost 4 bases, J lost 5 bases, and 13 bases lay in between. CDR3 loop: CSVGSSLGDTQYF. The CDR3 nucleotides are TGCAGCGTTGGTTCCAGCTTGGGAGATACGCAGTATTTT.

The chain is built from TRBV7-2 and TRBJ1-1; D gene uncertain. In germline, CDR1 is SGHTA, CDR2 FQGNSA. The CDR3 has 14 residues. Trimming removed 3 bases from V and 1 base from J, with 9 bases in between. As DNA, the CDR3 is TGTGCCAGCAGCTTCGCTTCCCAGAACACTGAAGCTTTCTTT. Its protein product is CASSFASQNTEAFF.

The chain is built from TRBV6-5 and TRBJ2-6; D is possibly TRBD1 (6 bases). This CDR3 is built from 13 residues. Germline V gene sequence: CDR1 MNHEY, CDR2 SVGAGI. The V gene lost 10 bases and the J gene lost 4 bases, with 11 bases spanning the gap. DNA of the CDR3: TGTGCCACCAAGAGGGGGGGGGCCAACGTCCTGACTTTC. Amino acid sequence: CATKRGGANVLTF.

V gene TRBV28 combines with J gene TRBJ1-5, with D possibly matching TRBD1 (5 bases). This CDR3 region has 19 residues. Looked up from germline, CDR1 is MDHEN and CDR2 is SYDVKM. Trimming removed 7 bases at V and 7 bases at J, with 32 bases between. CDR3 bases: TGTGCCAGCAACTGGGTCGGGCCCGGCAGGGCCCCACCGGAACAGCCCCAGCATTTT. Translating gives CASNWVGPGRAPPEQPQHF.

A single count supports this clone. The chain carries TRBV5-1 and TRBJ2-7, with D perhaps matching TRBD2 (5 bases). Germline CDR1 is SGHRS and CDR2 is YFSETQ. The V end was cut by 4 bases, the J end by 7 bases, with 21 bases between. The CDR3 has 15 residues. CDR3 nucleotide sequence: TGCGCCAGCAGCCCCGGGGATAGCGCTGTCAGGGAGCAGTACTTC. Protein sequence: CASSPGDSAVREQYF.

J is TRBJ2-5 and V is TRBV6-5, with 14 bases that match TRBD2. Germline CDR1 and CDR2: MNHEY and SVGAGI. The V segment lost 9 bases and the J segment 5 bases; nucleotides outside the gene matches: 8. The CDR3 is 15 residues long. The CDR3 coding sequence is TGTGCCAGTTACGGGACTAGCGGGAGAGGGGAGACCCAGTACTTC. Residues: CASYGTSGRGETQYF.

V usage is TRBV10-3 and J usage is TRBJ1-3; tentative D call: TRBD1 (6 bases). Germline CDR1 is ENHRY and CDR2 is SYGVKD. Trimming cost V 2 bases and J 0 bases, with 11 bases left between them. The CDR3 totals 16 residues. CDR3 sequence: CAISEGGPSSGNTIYF. The CDR3 DNA follows: TGTGCCATCAGTGAGGGGGGCCCGAGCTCTGGAAACACCATATATTTT.

The J gene is TRBJ1-6, the V gene TRBV7-9; D may be TRBD1 (5 bases). Trimming stripped 0 bases from V and 8 bases from J, with 11 bases between. The CDR3 has 15 residues. The germline V gene encodes CDR1 SEHNR and CDR2 FQNEAQ (reference sequence). CDR3 in amino acids: CASSLATVADSPLHF. CDR3 nucleotide sequence: TGTGCCAGCAGCTTAGCGACAGTGGCGGATTCACCCCTCCACTTT.

V gene TRBV7-2 combines with J gene TRBJ1-6, with 7 bases lining up with TRBD1. This CDR3 spans 15 amino acids. V lost 5 bases to trimming and J lost 7 bases; unmatched junction nucleotides: 8. Germline values: CDR1 SGHTA, CDR2 FQGNSA. The CDR3 DNA reads TGTGCCAGCAGCCCCCCCGGGACAGTCAATTCACCCCTCCACTTT. Translation gives CASSPPGTVNSPLHF.

CDR3 DNA: TGTGCCAGCAGCGTGGGTCGCCAGGGACAGCCCCAGCATTTT. Its translation is CASSVGRQGQPQHF. This chain connects TRBV7-2 to TRBJ1-5; weak D call: TRBD1 (5 bases). The CDR3 totals 14 residues. V dropped 5 bases and J dropped 7 bases, with 15 bases sitting between them. Germline CDR1 reads SGHTA; CDR2 reads FQGNSA.

The chain carries TRBV18 and TRBJ1-5; D may be TRBD1 (5 bases). CDR1 is KGHSH and CDR2 is LQKENI in the germline V gene. Trimming took off 3 bases at V and 8 bases at J, with 14 bases between the two ends. The CDR3 has 14 amino acids. CDR3 DNA sequence: TGTGCCAGCTCACCCGAGACCCTGGGGGAGCCCCAGCATTTT. Residues: CASSPETLGEPQHF.

This chain links TRBV18 with TRBJ1-4; D is perhaps TRBD1 (5 bases). The CDR3 runs 11 residues. Germline CDR1 is KGHSH and CDR2 is LQKENI. The V and J ends lost 6 bases and 8 bases respectively, with 7 bases between them. CDR3 in amino acids: CASSGGEKLFF. In DNA form, the CDR3 reads TGTGCCAGCTCCGGGGGAGAAAAACTGTTTTTT.

J is TRBJ1-4 and V is TRBV18, with 11 bases fitting TRBD1. V was clipped by 2 bases and J by 8 bases; unmatched bases: 4. The CDR3 runs to 15 residues. Germline lookup yields CDR1 KGHSH and CDR2 LQKENI. CDR3 in DNA: TGTGCCAGCTCACCAATCCGGGACAGGGGGGAAAAACTGTTTTTT. This translates into CASSPIRDRGEKLFF.

The CDR3 bases are TGTGCCAGCAGCTTGGGCCAACAGGGGAGGCCTAACTATGGCTACACCTTC. Protein: CASSLGQQGRPNYGYTF. The chain combines TRBV5-4 with TRBJ1-2; 7 positions agree with TRBD1. This CDR3 contains 17 residues. Germline CDR1 SGHNT, CDR2 YYREEE (reference sequence). With 0 bases clipped from V and 0 bases from J, the junction kept 8 bases outside the gene matches.

This clone was observed a few times. The genes are TRBV6-1 and TRBJ2-5; 11 bases align to TRBD2. Per the germline V gene, CDR1 is MNHNS and CDR2 is SASEGT. V was pared by 7 bases and J by 9 bases, with 13 bases of the junction left unmatched. The CDR3 has 15 amino acids. For the CDR3, the DNA is TGTGCCAGCACCCCGACTAGCGGGACATGGCCATCCCAGTACTTC. The encoded protein is CASTPTSGTWPSQYF.

The genes are TRBV6-5 and TRBJ1-2; D not resolved. This CDR3 is 14 amino acids long. Germline V gene sequence: CDR1 MNHEY, CDR2 SVGAGI. V lost 6 bases and J lost 1, with 12 bases in between. The CDR3 loop reads CASRGWAHNYGYTF. CDR3 DNA: TGTGCCAGCAGGGGGTGGGCCCATAACTATGGCTACACCTTC.

V gene TRBV18 combines with J gene TRBJ2-5, with D tentatively TRBD2 (5 bases). Trimming stripped 3 bases from V and 0 bases from J, with 8 bases between. The CDR3 totals 14 residues. CDR1 KGHSH and CDR2 LQKENI come from the germline V gene. The CDR3 DNA follows: TGTGCCAGCTCACCCACGGGGAACCAAGAGACCCAGTACTTC. This sequence encodes CASSPTGNQETQYF. The full variable domain, rest sourced from reference TRBV18 and TRBJ2-5, is NAGVMQNPRHLVRRRGQEARLRCSPMKGHSHVYWYRQLPEEGLKFMVYLQKENIIDESGMPKERFSAEFPKEGPSILRIQQVVRGDSAAYFCASSPTGNQETQYFGPGTRLLVL.

The chain joins TRBV2 to TRBJ2-6; maybe TRBD2 (5 bases). V was trimmed by 11 bases and J by 0 bases, leaving 11 bases between them. The germline V gene encodes CDR1 SNHLY and CDR2 FYNNEI. CDR3 length equals 14 residues. For the CDR3, the DNA is TGTGCCCGCGGGTTCCCCTCTGGGGCCAACGTCCTGACTTTC. Protein sequence: CARGFPSGANVLTF.

This clone was detected only once. The chain uses TRBV29-1 and TRBJ1-2; D is unresolved. Per the germline V gene, CDR1 is SQVTM and CDR2 is ANQGSEA. The V and J ends lost 0 bases and 8 bases respectively, with 13 bases between them. The CDR3 length is 13 residues. CDR3 sequence (DNA): TGCAGCGTTGAAGACCGAACGTCCGGGGGCTACACCTTC. It yields the protein CSVEDRTSGGYTF.

The gene calls are TRBV30 and TRBJ1-2; the match to TRBD1 covers 9 bases. Unmatched junction bases numbered 6, after V lost 5 bases and J lost 8 bases. Germline CDR1 GTSNPN, CDR2 SVGIG (reference sequence). The CDR3 has 12 amino acids. DNA of the CDR3: TGTGCCTGGGAACAGGGGGCGCCGGGCTACACCTTC. It codes for CAWEQGAPGYTF.